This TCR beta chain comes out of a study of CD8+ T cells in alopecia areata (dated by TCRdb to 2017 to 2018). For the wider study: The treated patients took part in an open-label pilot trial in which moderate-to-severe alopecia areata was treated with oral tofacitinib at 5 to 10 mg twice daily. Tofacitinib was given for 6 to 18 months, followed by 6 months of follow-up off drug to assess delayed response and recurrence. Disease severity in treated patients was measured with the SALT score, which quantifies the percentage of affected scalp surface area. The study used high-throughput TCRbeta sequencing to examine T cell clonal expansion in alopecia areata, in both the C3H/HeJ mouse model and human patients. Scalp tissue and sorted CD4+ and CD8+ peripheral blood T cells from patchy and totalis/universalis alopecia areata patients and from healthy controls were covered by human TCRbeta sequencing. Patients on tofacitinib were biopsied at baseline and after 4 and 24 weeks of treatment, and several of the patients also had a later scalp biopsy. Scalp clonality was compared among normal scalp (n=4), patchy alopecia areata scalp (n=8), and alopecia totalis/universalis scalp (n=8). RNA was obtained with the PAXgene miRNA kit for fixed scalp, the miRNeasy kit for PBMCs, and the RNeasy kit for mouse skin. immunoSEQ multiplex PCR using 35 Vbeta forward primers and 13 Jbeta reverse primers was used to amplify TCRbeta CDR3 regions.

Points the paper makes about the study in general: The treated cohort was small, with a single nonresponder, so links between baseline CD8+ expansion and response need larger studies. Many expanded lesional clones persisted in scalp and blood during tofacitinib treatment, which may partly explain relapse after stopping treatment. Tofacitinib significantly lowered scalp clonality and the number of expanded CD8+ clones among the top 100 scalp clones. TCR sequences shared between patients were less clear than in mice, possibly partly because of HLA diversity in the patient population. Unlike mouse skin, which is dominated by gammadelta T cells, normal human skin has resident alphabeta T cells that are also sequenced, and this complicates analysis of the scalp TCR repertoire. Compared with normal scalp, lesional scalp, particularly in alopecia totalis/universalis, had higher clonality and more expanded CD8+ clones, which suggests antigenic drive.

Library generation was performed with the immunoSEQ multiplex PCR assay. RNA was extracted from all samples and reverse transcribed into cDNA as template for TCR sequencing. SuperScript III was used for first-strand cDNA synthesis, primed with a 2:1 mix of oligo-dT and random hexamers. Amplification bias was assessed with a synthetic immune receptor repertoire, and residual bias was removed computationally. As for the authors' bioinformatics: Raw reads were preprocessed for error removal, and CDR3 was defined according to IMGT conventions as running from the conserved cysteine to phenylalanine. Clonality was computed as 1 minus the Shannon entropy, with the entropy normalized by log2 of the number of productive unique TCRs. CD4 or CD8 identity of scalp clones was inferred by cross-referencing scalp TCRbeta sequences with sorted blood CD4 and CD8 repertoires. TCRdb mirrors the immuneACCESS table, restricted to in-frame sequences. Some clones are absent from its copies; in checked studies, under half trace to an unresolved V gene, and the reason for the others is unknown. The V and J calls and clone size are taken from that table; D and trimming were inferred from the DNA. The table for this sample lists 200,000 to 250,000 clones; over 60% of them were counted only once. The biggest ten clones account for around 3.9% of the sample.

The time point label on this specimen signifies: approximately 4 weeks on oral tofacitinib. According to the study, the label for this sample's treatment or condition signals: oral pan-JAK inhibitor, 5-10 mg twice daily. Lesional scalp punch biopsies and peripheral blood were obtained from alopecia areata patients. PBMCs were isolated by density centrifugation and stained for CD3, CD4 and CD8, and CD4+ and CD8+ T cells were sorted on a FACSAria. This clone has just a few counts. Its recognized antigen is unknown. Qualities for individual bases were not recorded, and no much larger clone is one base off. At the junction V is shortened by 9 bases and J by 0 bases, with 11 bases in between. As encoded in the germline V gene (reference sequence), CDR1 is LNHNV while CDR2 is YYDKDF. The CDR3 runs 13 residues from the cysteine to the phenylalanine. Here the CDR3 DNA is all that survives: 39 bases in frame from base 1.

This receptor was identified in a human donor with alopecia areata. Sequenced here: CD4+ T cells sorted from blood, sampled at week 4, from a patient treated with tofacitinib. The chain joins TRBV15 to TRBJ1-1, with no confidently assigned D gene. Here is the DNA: TGTGCCACTTCTTTCGGTGTGAACACTGAAGCTTTCTTT. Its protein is CATSFGVNTEAFF.